This T cell receptor beta chain was obtained from a study of T cells in Graves' hyperthyroidism and ophthalmopathy. Amplification yielded TCR beta CDR3 regions, with RNA transcripts as the source. HTBI primers drove first-round RT-PCR of the TCR CDR3. TCRdb re-derived calls from the multiplex PCR reads in MiXCR, one entry per CDR3 protein. The table lists roughly 500,000 distinct CDR3 sequences, around a quarter of them singletons. Trimming took 11 bases from V and 0 from J, leaving 8 bases between them. CDR1 SNHLY and CDR2 FYNNEI come from the germline V gene. CDR3 length: 11 amino acids. Patients with ophthalmopathy all had a Clinical Activity Score of at least 3, a NOSPECS grade of at least 4 and duration under 3 months. PBMCs stemmed from 10 ml fresh peripheral blood. There are many counts of this clonotype.

Sequenced input: blood. The chain combines TRBV2 with TRBJ2-7, with D perhaps matching TRBD2 (6 bases). The receptor was isolated from a woman in her twenties or thirties with Graves' ophthalmopathy. CDR3 amino acids: CAGGTSYEQYF. DNA of the CDR3: TGTGCCGGCGGGACCTCCTACGAGCAGTACTTC. The whole variable domain, filled in from reference TRBV2 and TRBJ2-7, reads EPEVTQTPSHQVTQMGQEVILRCVPISNHLYFYWYRQILGQKVEFLVSFYNNEISEKSEIFDDQFSVERPDGSNFTLKIRSTKLEDSAMYFCAGGTSYEQYFGPGTRLTVT.